Listed below are T cell receptor beta chains from one sample, sequenced in a study of T cell responses to AZD1222 COVID-19 vaccine. Produced via immunoSEQ multiplex PCR; TCRdb's table is partial and in-frame only. This sample carries 120,000 or so clones, more than 70% of them seen once, and the ten largest clones take 4% to 6%. The specimen was peripheral blood, collected on day 0 of AZD1222 vaccination. These receptors were taken from an adult in good health. CDR3s include the opening cysteine and the closing phenylalanine or tryptophan. The D gene is left open where the match is weak. Clone size, where shown, is once, few, many, or a class for clones that have expanded.

J gene: TRBJ1-1
D gene: TRBD1
clone size: NA
V gene: TRBV6-5
CDR3 protein: CASRGQGGETEAFF
CDR3 DNA: TGTGCCAGCAGAGGACAGGGGGGGGAGACTGAAGCTTTCTTT

J gene: TRBJ1-5
D gene: TRBD1
clone size: NA
V gene: TRBV5-6
CDR3 protein: CASRRTGRNQPQHF
CDR3 DNA: TGTGCCAGCAGGCGGACAGGACGCAATCAGCCCCAGCATTTT

J gene: TRBJ2-3
D gene: NA
clone size: NA
V gene: TRBV7-9
CDR3 protein: CASSLAATVPDTQYF
CDR3 DNA: TGTGCCAGCAGCTTAGCCGCGACAGTCCCAGATACGCAGTATTTT

J gene: TRBJ2-1
D gene: NA
clone size: NA
V gene: TRBV7-2
CDR3 protein: CASGPTRPTSHEQFF
CDR3 DNA: TGTGCCAGCGGTCCTACGCGCCCGACGAGCCATGAGCAGTTCTTC

J gene: TRBJ2-1
D gene: TRBD2
clone size: NA
V gene: TRBV18
CDR3 protein: CASSPTSGGGEQFF
CDR3 DNA: TGTGCCAGCTCACCTACTAGCGGGGGGGGTGAGCAGTTCTTC

J gene: TRBJ2-7
D gene: TRBD1
clone size: NA
V gene: TRBV2
CDR3 protein: CASSQGTGSYEQYF
CDR3 DNA: TGTGCCAGCAGCCAGGGGACAGGGTCCTACGAGCAGTACTTC

J gene: TRBJ2-7
D gene: NA
clone size: NA
V gene: TRBV7-2
CDR3 protein: CASSSLMGYEQYF
CDR3 DNA: TGTGCCAGCAGCTCCTTGATGGGCTACGAGCAGTACTTC

J gene: TRBJ2-7
D gene: NA
clone size: few
V gene: TRBV6-6
CDR3 protein: CASGVTYEQYF
CDR3 DNA: TGTGCCAGCGGGGTAACCTACGAGCAGTACTTC

J gene: TRBJ2-1
D gene: NA
clone size: NA
V gene: TRBV7-3
CDR3 protein: CASMPGHSYNEQFF
CDR3 DNA: TGTGCCAGCATGCCGGGACATTCCTACAATGAGCAGTTCTTC

J gene: TRBJ1-6
D gene: NA
clone size: NA
V gene: TRBV11-1
CDR3 protein: CASSSFYGSYNSPLHF
CDR3 DNA: TGTGCCAGCAGCTCGTTTTATGGCTCCTATAATTCACCCCTCCACTTT

J gene: TRBJ1-6
D gene: NA
clone size: NA
V gene: TRBV4-3
CDR3 protein: CASSQAQGWNSPLHF
CDR3 DNA: TGCGCCAGCAGCCAGGCCCAGGGATGGAATTCACCCCTCCACTTT

J gene: TRBJ1-3
D gene: NA
clone size: NA
V gene: TRBV18
CDR3 protein: CASSPMDTISGNTIYF
CDR3 DNA: TGTGCCAGCTCACCCATGGACACCATCTCTGGAAACACCATATATTTT

J gene: TRBJ1-6
D gene: TRBD1
clone size: few
V gene: TRBV12-3/TRBV12-4
CDR3 protein: CASQGVGSPLHF
CDR3 DNA: TGTGCCAGCCAGGGGGTAGGGTCACCCCTCCACTTT

J gene: TRBJ2-7
D gene: TRBD1
clone size: NA
V gene: TRBV18
CDR3 protein: CASSLGQGMSYEQYF
CDR3 DNA: TGTGCCAGCTCCCTGGGACAGGGGATGTCCTACGAGCAGTACTTC

J gene: TRBJ1-3
D gene: NA
clone size: NA
V gene: TRBV7-8
CDR3 protein: CASSLVVFGGKGGNTIYF
CDR3 DNA: TGTGCCAGCAGCTTAGTTGTTTTCGGGGGGAAAGGTGGAAACACCATATATTTT

J gene: TRBJ1-2
D gene: TRBD1
clone size: NA
V gene: TRBV4-1
CDR3 protein: CASSLRDSQGGYTF
CDR3 DNA: TGCGCCAGCAGCCTTCGGGACAGCCAAGGGGGCTACACCTTC

J gene: TRBJ1-4
D gene: NA
clone size: NA
V gene: TRBV6-5
CDR3 protein: CASRVWGTNNEKLFF
CDR3 DNA: TGTGCCAGCAGAGTTTGGGGGACAAACAATGAAAAACTGTTTTTT

J gene: TRBJ1-1
D gene: NA
clone size: once
V gene: TRBV3-1/TRBV3-2
CDR3 protein: CASSQGLPGTEAFF
CDR3 DNA: TGTGCCAGCAGCCAGGGACTCCCGGGCACTGAAGCTTTCTTT

J gene: TRBJ2-7
D gene: NA
clone size: once
V gene: TRBV5-6
CDR3 protein: CASSWDQGRGTYEQYF
CDR3 DNA: TGTGCCAGCAGCTGGGACCAGGGGAGGGGGACCTACGAGCAGTACTTC

J gene: TRBJ2-5
D gene: NA
clone size: NA
V gene: TRBV21-1
CDR3 protein: CASSERTGQETQYF
CDR3 DNA: TGTGCCAGCAGCGAACGGACAGGTCAAGAGACCCAGTACTTC

J gene: TRBJ1-4
D gene: NA
clone size: NA
V gene: TRBV10-3
CDR3 protein: CAIREGFEDEKLFF
CDR3 DNA: TGTGCCATCAGGGAGGGGTTTGAGGATGAAAAACTGTTTTTT

J gene: TRBJ2-3
D gene: TRBD2
clone size: NA
V gene: TRBV9
CDR3 protein: CASSDLAGGPSDTQYF
CDR3 DNA: TGTGCCAGCAGCGACCTAGCGGGGGGGCCCTCAGATACGCAGTATTTT

J gene: TRBJ2-3
D gene: NA
clone size: NA
V gene: TRBV18
CDR3 protein: CASSPVRGRTDTQYF
CDR3 DNA: TGTGCCAGCTCACCTGTCCGGGGTCGCACAGATACGCAGTATTTT

J gene: TRBJ1-5
D gene: NA
clone size: NA
V gene: TRBV5-6
CDR3 protein: CASSSGPLGNQPQHF
CDR3 DNA: TGTGCCAGCAGCTCGGGGCCCCTAGGCAATCAGCCCCAGCATTTT

J gene: TRBJ1-6
D gene: NA
clone size: many
V gene: TRBV27
CDR3 protein: CASRDETDDSPLHF
CDR3 DNA: TGTGCCAGCAGAGACGAGACAGATGATTCACCCCTCCACTTT

J gene: TRBJ2-3
D gene: TRBD1
clone size: NA
V gene: TRBV2
CDR3 protein: CASSADRGTDTQYF
CDR3 DNA: TGTGCCAGCAGTGCAGACAGGGGCACAGATACGCAGTATTTT

J gene: TRBJ1-3
D gene: NA
clone size: NA
V gene: TRBV5-4
CDR3 protein: CASSLLTGVSGNTIYF
CDR3 DNA: TGTGCCAGCAGCTTGCTTACGGGGGTCTCTGGAAACACCATATATTTT

J gene: TRBJ1-3
D gene: NA
clone size: NA
V gene: TRBV7-7
CDR3 protein: CASSLGPFPDTIYF
CDR3 DNA: TGTGCCAGCAGCTTAGGTCCATTCCCGGACACCATATATTTT

J gene: TRBJ2-5
D gene: TRBD2
clone size: NA
V gene: TRBV20-1
CDR3 protein: CSASGLGGETQYF
CDR3 DNA: TGCAGTGCTAGTGGACTAGGAGGAGAGACCCAGTACTTC

J gene: TRBJ2-2
D gene: TRBD2
clone size: NA
V gene: TRBV19
CDR3 protein: CASSPGLAGGTGELFF
CDR3 DNA: TGTGCCAGTAGTCCGGGACTAGCGGGGGGCACCGGGGAGCTGTTTTTT